This T cell receptor beta chain derives from a study of glioma-infiltrating T cells. This clonotype was seen ten or more times. The antigen is not known. Trimming shortened V by 4 bases and J by 0 bases, and 21 bases separated the two germline ends. The CDR3 consists of 18 residues. Germline V gives CDR1 SEHNR, CDR2 FQNEAQ (reference sequence). General study points: Gliomas, especially low-grade, showed above-expected tissue-blood divergence; non-neoplastic patients showed below. Tissue and blood shared very few CDR3 sequences.

Using RNA template, CDR3s of TCR alpha and beta were amplified with iRepertoire arm-PCR. MiXCR, run by TCRdb on the multiplex PCR reads, gives a single entry per CDR3 protein. The sample shows approximately 110,000 distinct CDR3 sequences, approximately 25% of them seen only once. The V call is TRBV7-9, the J call TRBJ2-5; a weak D match, TRBD1 (6 bases). Sequencing was done on a sample of glioma tissue, nonneoplastic brain tissue, or PBMCs (not recorded which). The sequence derives from a human donor with low-grade glioma or glioblastoma, undergoing nonglioma brain surgery, or in good health (not recorded which). The chain's CDR3 is CASSSESWTAEYQETQYF. CDR3 in DNA: TGTGCCAGCAGCTCGGAGTCATGGACAGCCGAGTACCAAGAGACCCAGTACTTC.